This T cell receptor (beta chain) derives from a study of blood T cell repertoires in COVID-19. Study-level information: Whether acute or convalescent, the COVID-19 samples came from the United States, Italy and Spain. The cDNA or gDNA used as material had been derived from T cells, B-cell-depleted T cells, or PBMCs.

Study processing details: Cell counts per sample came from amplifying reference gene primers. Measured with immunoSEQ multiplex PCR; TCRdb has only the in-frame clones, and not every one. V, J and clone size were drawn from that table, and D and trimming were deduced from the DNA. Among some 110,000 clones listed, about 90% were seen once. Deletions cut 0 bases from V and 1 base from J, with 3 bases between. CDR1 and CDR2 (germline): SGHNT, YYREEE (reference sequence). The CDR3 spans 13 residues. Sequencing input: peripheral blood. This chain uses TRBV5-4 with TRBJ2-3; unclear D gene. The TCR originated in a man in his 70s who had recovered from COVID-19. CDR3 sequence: CASSLVGTDTQYF. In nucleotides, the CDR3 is TGTGCCAGCAGCTTGGTAGGCACAGATACGCAGTATTTT.